These 10 T cell receptor beta chains were all obtained from the same sample, sequenced in a study of blood T cells in healthy people across ages. For the second PCR, which ran for roughly 6 to 12 cycles, a sample-barcoded 5' primer and a J-beta primer mix were used. In TCRdb, the 5' RACE reads were re-called with MiXCR into one record per CDR3 protein. The sample lists 1.5 million to 1.8 million distinct CDR3 sequences; about 45% were seen once. Input material: blood. Source of these receptors: a woman aged 18-35 years in good health.

This chain links TRBV5-1 with TRBJ2-7; 9 bases agree with TRBD2. The CDR3 spans 17 residues. The germline CDR1 and CDR2 sequences are SGHRS and YFSETQ. V lost 5 bases, J lost 7 bases, and 19 bases stayed unmatched. The CDR3 loop is CASRGPGTSFSYNEQYF. CDR3 in DNA: TGCGCCAGCAGGGGACCCGGGACTAGCTTTTCCTACAATGAGCAGTACTTC.

The rearrangement joins TRBV29-1 to TRBJ1-2, with 9 bases aligning to TRBD1. Germline V gene data show CDR1 as SQVTM and CDR2 as ANQGSEA. The trim removed 6 bases at V and 5 bases at J, leaving 7 bases unmatched. This CDR3 comprises 13 residues. CDR3 in amino acids: CSVQPGQGYGYTF. CDR3 DNA: TGCAGCGTCCAACCGGGACAGGGTTATGGCTACACCTTC.

This clonotype was counted many times. The chain links TRBV2 to TRBJ2-1; no definite D call. The J call may be mistaken, given a closer DNA end match to TRBJ2-7. There are 15 residues in the CDR3. Germline CDR1 SNHLY, CDR2 FYNNEI. The CDR3 DNA follows: TGTGCCAGCAGTGGGAACACCCAGTCCTACAATGAGCAGTACTTC. Encoded protein: CASSGNTQSYNEQYF.

The table lists this clonotype with a count of one. At one boundary the junction diverges from the germline segment, which might be a read error. The V call is TRBV10-3, the J call TRBJ2-1; 9 bases are a match to TRBD1. The CDR3 is 16 residues long. Per germline, CDR1 ENHRY and CDR2 SYGVKD. The CDR3 bases are TGCGCCATCAGCGGAACAGGGGGCCCATCCTACAATGAGCAGTTCTTC. It codes for CAISGTGGPSYNEQFF.

V gene TRBV10-3 combines with J gene TRBJ2-5, with 15 bases aligning to TRBD2. The end of the DNA is better explained by TRBJ2-7, so the J call may be wrong. Looked up from germline, CDR1 is ENHRY and CDR2 is SYGVKD. CDR3 length equals 15 residues. CDR3 coding DNA: TGTGCCATCAGTGAGGGACTAGCGGGAGGGAGCGAGCAGTACTTC. This codes for CAISEGLAGGSEQYF.

The V gene is TRBV20-1, the J gene TRBJ2-3, with 8 bases that match TRBD2. Germline values: CDR1 DFQATT, CDR2 SNEGSKA (reference sequence). V shed 1 base, J shed 3 bases, and the junction held 6 bases outside the gene matches. This CDR3 has 15 amino acids. The CDR3 loop reads CSARVAAGVTDTQYF. The CDR3 region has the DNA TGCAGTGCTAGAGTAGCAGCGGGGGTAACAGATACGCAGTATTTT.

The chain joins TRBV6-2 or TRBV6-3 to TRBJ2-1; a possible D gene is TRBD2 (5 bases). Trimming took off 2 bases at V and 14 bases at J, with 19 bases between the two ends. CDR3 length equals 14 residues. Germline assignment: CDR1 MNHEY and CDR2 SVGEGT. CDR3 DNA: TGTGCCAGCAGTTACGTGGTAAGGCTCGGGGAAGAGTTCTTC. It specifies CASSYVVRLGEEFF.

This clonotype has only a few counts. The junction and the germline gene differ at one end; a read error may be behind it. The CDR3 loop is CASRRTDQESQYF. The CDR3 coding sequence is TGTGCCAGCAGGCGCACAGACCAAGAGTCCCAGTACTTC. The chain has TRBV4-2 and TRBJ2-5, with unresolved D. The CDR3 length is 13 residues. Germline V CDR1 and CDR2: LGHNA, YNFKEQ.

The V call is TRBV20-1, the J call TRBJ2-1, with TRBD1 as a possible D gene (6 bases). The CDR3 runs 13 residues. V gave up 6 bases and J gave up 13 bases, with 22 bases separating them. CDR1 and CDR2 (germline): DFQATT, SNEGSKA (reference sequence). As DNA, the CDR3 is TGCAGTGCCCCCAGAGGGGGACAAGAGACCCAGTTCTTC. Translated: CSAPRGGQETQFF.

This clonotype showed up just a few times. The CDR3 nucleotides read TGCAGCGCAGAAGGGGGGGGAACTTACGGCTACACCTTC. Its translation: CSAEGGGTYGYTF. The chain recombines TRBV29-1 with TRBJ1-2; D is perhaps TRBD1 (6 bases). The CDR3 totals 13 residues. The V and J ends lost 7 bases and 8 bases respectively, with 20 bases between them. In germline, CDR1 is SQVTM, CDR2 ANQGSEA.